These 28 T cell receptor beta chains came from one sample sequenced in a study of T cell repertoires in cytomegalovirus infection. Their antigen targets remain unknown. Using its own MiXCR run on the reads, TCRdb lists one record per CDR3 protein. The sample contains under 850,000 distinct CDR3 sequences, roughly 36% of which appear only once. The sequenced sample was cultured PBMCs, obtained from culture after CMV antigen stimulation. These receptors were obtained from a human donor in good health (CMV status not recorded). Some clones in this sample may be carry-over from other donors' samples.

This clonotype was counted a single time. CDR3 nucleotide sequence: TGTGCCAGCAGTCCCGCTATCTTGCGGGGCGAGCAGTTCTTC. Its translation is CASSPAILRGEQFF. This chain connects TRBV12-3 or TRBV12-4 to TRBJ2-1; weak D call: TRBD2 (6 bases). V was cut by 5 bases and J by 10 bases, with 18 bases left in between. This CDR3 is built from 14 residues.

The chain recombines TRBV4-2 with TRBJ2-3; TRBD1 is a possible D gene (6 bases). Germline V gives CDR1 LGHNA, CDR2 YNFKEQ. The CDR3 consists of 17 residues. Trimming removed 0 bases at V and 4 bases at J, with 17 bases between. This chain's CDR3 is CASSQDPGLKGADTQYF. The CDR3 bases are TGTGCCAGCAGCCAAGATCCGGGTCTCAAGGGGGCAGATACGCAGTATTTT.

This clonotype has only a few counts. This chain links TRBV7-8 with TRBJ2-7, with 8 bases matching TRBD2. The CDR3 is made up of 14 amino acids. Looked up from germline, CDR1 is SGHVS and CDR2 is FQNEAQ. V gave up 1 base and J gave up 8 bases; unmatched junction bases: 7. The CDR3: CASSLVAVAGKQYF. The CDR3, as DNA: TGTGCCAGCAGCTTAGTCGCAGTAGCGGGAAAGCAGTACTTC.

This chain connects TRBV6-1 to TRBJ2-5; D is perhaps TRBD2 (5 bases). Germline values: CDR1 MNHNS, CDR2 SASEGT. The CDR3 consists of 13 residues. Trimming took 1 base from V and 9 from J, leaving 12 bases between them. The CDR3 here is CASSEGTFMAQYF. CDR3 DNA: TGTGCCAGCAGTGAAGGGACTTTTATGGCCCAGTACTTC.

On this clonotype itself: A much larger clone lies a single base off, so this may be a read error. In this CDR3 the conserved last residue, phenylalanine or tryptophan, is missing, so a read error is likely. V is TRBV12-3 or TRBV12-4 and J is TRBJ2-1; the D is unclear. Between the trimmed V and J ends, which lost 1 base and 8 bases, there was a span of 3 bases. This CDR3 is built from 11 residues. The CDR3 DNA sequence: TGTGCCAGCAGTTTAGAGGATGAGCAGTTCTAC. Amino acids: CASSLEDEQFY.

This clonotype appeared many times. The chain recombines TRBV7-6 with TRBJ1-1; 9 nucleotides line up with TRBD1. The CDR3 is 14 residues long. Trimming took 3 bases from V and 5 from J; bases not matched to a gene: 4. Germline CDR1 SGHVS, CDR2 FNYEAQ. CDR3 nucleotides: TGTGCCAGCAGCTTGACAGGGGGAGGGACTGAAGCTTTCTTT. This encodes CASSLTGGGTEAFF.

The J gene is TRBJ2-3, the V gene TRBV19, with a weak D call TRBD1 (5 bases). Trimming took 3 bases from V and 5 from J, leaving 12 bases between them. The CDR3 is 14 residues long. The V gene's germline CDR1 is LNHDA and CDR2 SQIVND (reference sequence). The CDR3 loop is CASSIRQGIDTQYF. The CDR3 DNA reads as TGTGCCAGTAGTATTCGGCAGGGCATAGATACGCAGTATTTT.

The chain has TRBV20-1 and TRBJ2-5, with 7 bases fitting TRBD1. V trimming: 6 bases; J trimming: 3 bases; junction bases outside the gene matches: 16. CDR1 and CDR2 (germline): DFQATT, SNEGSKA (reference sequence). There are 16 residues in the CDR3. The CDR3 nucleotides read TGCAGTGCCCTTTTTTGGGCCTCGGGACAGAAAGAGACCCAGTACTTC. This sequence encodes CSALFWASGQKETQYF.

Here the CDR3 reads CASSFRTYYNEQFF. The CDR3 DNA is TGTGCCAGCAGTTTTCGGACCTACTACAATGAGCAGTTCTTC. V and J are TRBV6-2 or TRBV6-3 and TRBJ2-1; D is ambiguous. Per germline, CDR1 MNHEY and CDR2 SVGEGT. CDR3 length equals 14 residues. The V end was cut by 4 bases, the J end by 3 bases, with 10 bases between.

The J gene is TRBJ1-5, the V gene TRBV6-1; a weak D match, TRBD1 (5 bases). Germline values: CDR1 MNHNS, CDR2 SASEGT. The CDR3 has 19 residues. V was shortened by 2 bases and J by 0 bases, with 20 bases between the two germline ends. This CDR3 is CASSERFRAHRYSNQPQHF. Written as DNA, the CDR3 is TGTGCCAGCAGTGAAAGGTTCAGGGCCCACCGATATAGCAATCAGCCCCAGCATTTT.

The V and J genes are TRBV15 and TRBJ2-1, with 7 bases that match TRBD2. The V and J ends lost 6 bases and 9 bases, in that order; junction bases with no gene match: 11. There are 14 residues in the CDR3. Germline CDR1 reads LNHNV; CDR2 reads YYDKDF (reference sequence). The CDR3 DNA reads as TGTGCCACCAGAGGTCTCCTGGGAGGGGTTGAGCAGTTCTTC. Its protein product is CATRGLLGGVEQFF. The entire variable domain, with the rest obtained from reference TRBV15 and TRBJ2-1, is as follows: DAMVIQNPRYQVTQFGKPVTLSCSQTLNHNVMYWYQQKSSQAPKLLFHYYDKDFNNEADTPDNFQSRRPNTSFCFLDIRSPGLGDTAMYLCATRGLLGGVEQFFGPGTRLTVL.

This clonotype has more than one count but fewer than ten. V usage is TRBV12-3 or TRBV12-4 and J usage is TRBJ2-1, with TRBD2 matching over 10 bases. V trimming: 3 bases; J trimming: 3 bases; junction bases outside the gene matches: 5. The CDR3 covers 16 residues. CDR3 nucleotides: TGTGCCAGCAGTTTCTTAGCGGGAGGTCTCTACAATGAGCAGTTCTTC. Translation: CASSFLAGGLYNEQFF.

This chain links TRBV20-1 with TRBJ2-3; D may be TRBD1 (6 bases). Germline CDR1 reads DFQATT; CDR2 reads SNEGSKA (reference sequence). The V gene lost 5 bases and the J gene lost 6 bases, with 18 bases spanning the gap. The CDR3 runs to 14 residues. The chain's CDR3 is CSAGDKTWVDTQYF. The CDR3 coding sequence is TGCAGTGCTGGGGACAAGACCTGGGTGGATACGCAGTATTTT.

The chain has TRBV2 and TRBJ1-2; 9 bases agree with TRBD1. The CDR3 is 13 residues long. Looked up from germline, CDR1 is SNHLY and CDR2 is FYNNEI. With 5 bases clipped from V and 8 bases from J, the junction kept 6 bases outside the gene matches. The CDR3 is CASSSQGAQGYTF. CDR3 nucleotide sequence: TGTGCCAGCAGTTCACAGGGGGCTCAAGGCTACACCTTC.

This clonotype was counted at least ten times. A read error may be the cause here, since a much bigger clone is one base away. This sequence joins TRBV7-2 and TRBJ2-3; D unresolved. The CDR3 is 11 amino acids. Germline lookup yields CDR1 SGHTA and CDR2 FQGNSA. The V and J ends lost 2 bases and 6 bases respectively, with 3 bases between them. The CDR3 sequence is CASSLWDTQYF. The CDR3 nucleotides read TGTGCCAGCAGCTTATGGGATACGCAGTATTTT. Full variable domain (rest looked up from reference TRBV7-2 and TRBJ2-3): GAGVSQSPSNKVTEKGKDVELRCDPISGHTALYWYRQSLGQGLEFLIYFQGNSAPDKSGLPSDRFSAERTGGSVSTLTIQRTQQEDSAVYLCASSLWDTQYFGPGTRLTVL.

The sample holds one count of this clonotype. This chain uses TRBV10-3 with TRBJ2-7; 12 bases fit TRBD2. The V gene end was trimmed by 10 bases and the J gene end by 6 bases; junction bases not matched to a gene: 16. CDR1 and CDR2 (germline): ENHRY, SYGVKD. The CDR3 is made up of 16 amino acids. The CDR3 protein is CATRLAGVGSSAEQYF. For the CDR3, the DNA is TGTGCCACTCGACTAGCGGGGGTCGGGTCCTCTGCCGAGCAGTACTTC.

This clonotype was picked up many times. The chain has TRBV6-1 and TRBJ2-3; 11 bases map to TRBD2. The CDR3 runs 16 residues. J lost 2 bases, V lost 2 bases, and 3 bases had no gene match. Looked up from germline, CDR1 is MNHNS and CDR2 is SASEGT. The CDR3 is CASSEQLAGATDTQYF. The CDR3 DNA sequence: TGTGCCAGCAGTGAACAACTAGCGGGGGCCACAGATACGCAGTATTTT.

J is TRBJ2-2 and V is TRBV3-1; possible D gene TRBD2, 5 bases. Trimming cost V 1 base and J 1 base, with 7 bases left between them. Germline CDR1 is LGHDT and CDR2 is YNNKEL (reference sequence). This CDR3 has 15 residues. CDR3 sequence reads: CASSQGSGNTGELFF. CDR3 in DNA: TGTGCCAGCAGCCAAGGCAGCGGGAACACCGGGGAGCTGTTTTTT.

This rearrangement joins TRBV6-1 to TRBJ2-1; D possibly corresponds to TRBD2 (5 bases). CDR1 is MNHNS and CDR2 is SASEGT in the germline V gene. The CDR3 is 14 residues long. V lost 5 bases and J 13 bases, leaving 21 bases between the germline ends. The CDR3 spells CASSRYPDSDGQFF. The CDR3 nucleotides are TGTGCCAGCAGTCGGTACCCGGACTCCGACGGTCAGTTCTTC.

The chain carries TRBV2 and TRBJ2-3; D gene unclear. From germline, CDR1 is SNHLY and CDR2 FYNNEI. The V gene lost 6 bases and the J gene lost 4 bases, with 11 bases spanning the gap. This CDR3 is 13 amino acids long. CDR3 sequence: CASRAAVADTQYF. The CDR3, as DNA: TGTGCCAGCAGGGCTGCGGTAGCAGATACGCAGTATTTT.

The chain joins TRBV20-1 to TRBJ1-2; tentatively, D is TRBD1 (5 bases). CDR3 length equals 13 residues. V was trimmed by 1 base and J by 5 bases, leaving 11 bases between them. Germline CDR1 reads DFQATT; CDR2 reads SNEGSKA (reference sequence). The CDR3 loop is CSARVGGGYGYTF. CDR3 nucleotides: TGCAGTGCTAGAGTGGGGGGGGGGTATGGCTACACCTTC.

This chain joins TRBV7-6 and TRBJ1-6, with a tentative D call TRBD1 (5 bases). V dropped 5 bases and J dropped 9 bases, with 14 bases sitting between them. This CDR3 is built from 14 residues. CDR1 is SGHVS and CDR2 is FNYEAQ in the germline V gene. The CDR3 sequence is CASSPGGGSSPLHF. CDR3 coding DNA: TGTGCCAGCAGCCCCGGGGGGGGAAGTTCACCCCTCCACTTT. The complete variable domain, with remaining parts taken from reference TRBV7-6 and TRBJ1-6, reads GAGVSQSPRYKVTKRGQDVALRCDPISGHVSLYWYRQALGQGPEFLTYFNYEAQQDKSGLPNDRFSAERPEGSISTLTIQRTEQRDSAMYRCASSPGGGSSPLHFGNGTRLTVT.

The chain combines TRBV6-2 or TRBV6-3 with TRBJ1-2, with a possible D match to TRBD1 (5 bases). Between the trimmed V and J ends, which lost 5 bases and 5 bases, there was a span of 15 bases. CDR3 size: 14 residues. Germline CDR1 MNHEY, CDR2 SVGEGT. CDR3 nucleotide sequence: TGTGCCAGCAGTCTTCCAGGTGACAGATATGGCTACACCTTC. Protein: CASSLPGDRYGYTF.

The J gene is TRBJ2-1, the V gene TRBV6-6; D is undetermined. This CDR3 is built from 13 residues. Trimming took off 4 bases at V and 4 bases at J, with 8 bases between the two ends. In germline, CDR1 is MNHNY, CDR2 SVGAGI (reference sequence). The CDR3 DNA sequence: TGTGCCAGCAGTTCCCCTCTATACAATGAGCAGTTCTTC. Encoded protein: CASSSPLYNEQFF.

The chain joins TRBV7-9 to TRBJ1-2, with D tentatively TRBD1 (5 bases). The CDR3 spans 13 residues. The V and J ends lost 4 bases and 4 bases respectively, with 10 bases between them. In germline, CDR1 is SEHNR, CDR2 FQNEAQ (reference sequence). CDR3 nucleotides: TGTGCCAGCAGCTGGGGACTCAGCTATGGCTACACCTTC. It is translated as CASSWGLSYGYTF.

The gene calls are TRBV20-1 and TRBJ1-3; 9 bases are shared with TRBD1. Losses at the gene ends were 5 bases for V and 3 bases for J; bases not matched to a gene: 2. Germline CDR1 and CDR2: DFQATT and SNEGSKA (reference sequence). This CDR3 has 13 amino acids. The CDR3 DNA is TGCAGTGCTCCGGGACAGGGTGGAAACACCATATATTTT. Protein sequence: CSAPGQGGNTIYF.

This clonotype was observed many times. The gene calls are TRBV7-2 and TRBJ2-5; D may match TRBD1 or TRBD2 (5 bases each). CDR1 is SGHTA, CDR2 FQGNSA, per germline. V dropped 5 bases and J dropped 5 bases, with 15 bases sitting between them. This CDR3 contains 14 residues. The CDR3 is CASSADPGPETQYF. The CDR3 DNA reads as TGTGCCAGCAGCGCAGACCCGGGGCCGGAGACCCAGTACTTC.

The chain uses TRBV6-2 or TRBV6-3 and TRBJ2-2; no definite D call. This CDR3 spans 9 amino acids. Trimming took 8 bases from V and 11 from J, leaving 6 bases between them. Germline V gene data show CDR1 as MNHEY and CDR2 as SVGEGT. The CDR3 protein is CASGNELFF. CDR3 nucleotide sequence: TGTGCCAGCGGTAATGAGCTGTTTTTT.